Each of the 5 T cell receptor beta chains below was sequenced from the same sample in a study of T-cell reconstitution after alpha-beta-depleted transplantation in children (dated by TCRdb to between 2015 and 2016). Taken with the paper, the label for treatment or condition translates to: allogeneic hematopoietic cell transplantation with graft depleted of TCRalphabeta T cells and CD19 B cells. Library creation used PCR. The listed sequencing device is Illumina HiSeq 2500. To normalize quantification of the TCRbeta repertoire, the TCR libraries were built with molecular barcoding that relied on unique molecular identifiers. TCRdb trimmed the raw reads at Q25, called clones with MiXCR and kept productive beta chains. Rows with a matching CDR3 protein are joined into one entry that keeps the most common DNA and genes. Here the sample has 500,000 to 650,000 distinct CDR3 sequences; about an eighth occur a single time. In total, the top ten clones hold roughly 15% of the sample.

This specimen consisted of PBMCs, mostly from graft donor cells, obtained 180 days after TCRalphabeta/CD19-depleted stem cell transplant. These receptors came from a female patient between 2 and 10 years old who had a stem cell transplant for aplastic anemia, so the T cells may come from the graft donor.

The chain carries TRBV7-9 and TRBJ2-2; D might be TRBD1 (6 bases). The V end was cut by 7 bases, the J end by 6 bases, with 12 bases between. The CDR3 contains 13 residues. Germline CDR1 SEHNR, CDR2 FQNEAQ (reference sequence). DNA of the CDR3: TGTGCCAGCAAGGGGGAGAGGGCCGGGGAGCTGTTTTTT. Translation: CASKGERAGELFF.

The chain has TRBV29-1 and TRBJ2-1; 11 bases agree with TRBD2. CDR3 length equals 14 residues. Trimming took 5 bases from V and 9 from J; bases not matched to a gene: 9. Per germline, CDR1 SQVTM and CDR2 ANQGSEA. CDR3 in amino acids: CSVCRLAGKVEQFF. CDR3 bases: TGCAGCGTTTGTCGACTAGCGGGAAAGGTTGAGCAGTTCTTC.

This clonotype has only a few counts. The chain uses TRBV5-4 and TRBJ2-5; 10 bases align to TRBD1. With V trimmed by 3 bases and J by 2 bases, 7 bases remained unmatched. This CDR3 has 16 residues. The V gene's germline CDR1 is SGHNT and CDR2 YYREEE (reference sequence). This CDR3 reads CASSWGGQGVQETQYF. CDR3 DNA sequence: TGTGCCAGCAGCTGGGGAGGACAGGGGGTTCAAGAGACCCAGTACTTC.

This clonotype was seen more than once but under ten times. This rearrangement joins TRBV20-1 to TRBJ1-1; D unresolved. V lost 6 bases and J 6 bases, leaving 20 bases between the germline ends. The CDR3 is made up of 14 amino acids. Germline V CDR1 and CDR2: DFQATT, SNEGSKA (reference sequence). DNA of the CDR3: TGCAGTGCCGCCAGAGGTGGGTTAATCTCTGAAGCTTTCTTT. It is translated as CSAARGGLISEAFF.

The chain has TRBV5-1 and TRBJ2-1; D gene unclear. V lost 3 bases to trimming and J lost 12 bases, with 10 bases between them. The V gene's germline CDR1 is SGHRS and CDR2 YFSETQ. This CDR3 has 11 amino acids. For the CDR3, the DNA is TGCGCCAGCAGCTCTTTAAGAGGGCAGTTCTTC. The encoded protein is CASSSLRGQFF.